These T cell receptor beta chains were read from a single sample in a study of CD4+ T cells in melanoma. TCRdb's copy holds only in-frame clones and misses some; the assay was immunoSEQ multiplex PCR. The data show 9,900 or so clones, about 70% seen once. The sequencing sample was made of peripheral blood. These receptor sequences come from a human donor with melanoma. CDR3s include the opening cysteine and the closing phenylalanine or tryptophan. The order of the fields is J gene, V gene, CDR3 protein.

J gene: TRBJ2-2; V gene: TRBV5-5; CDR3 protein: CASSFWGPNTGELFF
J gene: TRBJ1-1; V gene: TRBV7-2; CDR3 protein: CASSPPGAFF
J gene: TRBJ2-2; V gene: TRBV7-9; CDR3 protein: CASSPTPGLAGNTGELFF
J gene: TRBJ2-1; V gene: TRBV2; CDR3 protein: CAIPSGQGNNEQFF
J gene: TRBJ1-2; V gene: TRBV7-2; CDR3 protein: CASSPEITVGFYGYTF
J gene: TRBJ2-2; V gene: TRBV29-1; CDR3 protein: CSVKGDSEFGELFF
J gene: TRBJ1-1; V gene: TRBV6-5; CDR3 protein: CASNLGQGMTEAFF
J gene: TRBJ1-1; V gene: TRBV19; CDR3 protein: CATSGFKGTEAFF
J gene: TRBJ2-7; V gene: TRBV6-1; CDR3 protein: CASSEDPAYEQYF
J gene: TRBJ2-1; V gene: TRBV30; CDR3 protein: CAWTGAGSGGSRYNEQFF
J gene: TRBJ2-5; V gene: TRBV18; CDR3 protein: CASSRGQGPQETQYF
J gene: TRBJ1-4; V gene: TRBV4-2; CDR3 protein: CASSSLFGTGGEKLFF
J gene: TRBJ1-1; V gene: TRBV4-1; CDR3 protein: CASSQGNLAEAFF
J gene: TRBJ2-7; V gene: TRBV7-2; CDR3 protein: CASSLVGRGSYEQYF
J gene: TRBJ2-3; V gene: TRBV10-3; CDR3 protein: CAIKGTGGRPDTQYF
J gene: TRBJ1-4; V gene: TRBV5-1; CDR3 protein: CASSLGSVNEKLFF
J gene: TRBJ1-5; V gene: TRBV2; CDR3 protein: CASSVTGGSRQPQHF
J gene: TRBJ2-1; V gene: TRBV29-1; CDR3 protein: CSVPPQGGKYNEQFF
J gene: TRBJ1-3; V gene: TRBV10-3; CDR3 protein: CAISESTVTGGRNTIYF
J gene: TRBJ2-2; V gene: TRBV7-7; CDR3 protein: CASSLSGITGELFF
J gene: TRBJ2-2; V gene: TRBV2; CDR3 protein: CASSRTGFAGELFF
J gene: TRBJ1-5; V gene: TRBV10-2; CDR3 protein: CASSEINNQPQHF
J gene: TRBJ2-7; V gene: TRBV20-1; CDR3 protein: CSVNSGYEQYF
J gene: TRBJ1-1; V gene: TRBV5-4; CDR3 protein: CASSLAGHTNTEAFF
J gene: TRBJ1-5; V gene: TRBV9; CDR3 protein: CASSADYNQPQHF
J gene: TRBJ2-1; V gene: TRBV19; CDR3 protein: CASNDRYGAGNEQFF
J gene: TRBJ2-7; V gene: TRBV5-1; CDR3 protein: CASSPSQYYEQYF
J gene: TRBJ2-2; V gene: TRBV7-8; CDR3 protein: CASSKGQGFPGELFF
J gene: TRBJ2-2; V gene: TRBV19; CDR3 protein: CASSIAELGAVGRTGELFF
J gene: TRBJ1-2; V gene: TRBV5-5; CDR3 protein: CASSSNRAETGGYGYTF
J gene: TRBJ2-1; V gene: TRBV19; CDR3 protein: CASSRPRRGNEQFF
J gene: TRBJ2-5; V gene: TRBV4-1; CDR3 protein: CASSQPGQLETQYF
J gene: TRBJ1-2; V gene: TRBV4-1; CDR3 protein: CASSSDPANYGYTF
J gene: TRBJ2-1; V gene: TRBV10-3; CDR3 protein: CAISESGSGGYNEQFF
J gene: TRBJ2-1; V gene: TRBV7-3; CDR3 protein: CASSLGGGANNEQFF
J gene: TRBJ1-5; V gene: TRBV30; CDR3 protein: CAWSVDTNQPQHF
J gene: TRBJ1-1; V gene: TRBV6-1; CDR3 protein: CASSQGATEAFF
J gene: TRBJ2-6; V gene: TRBV7-2; CDR3 protein: CASSFDSIGSSGANVLTF
J gene: TRBJ1-1; V gene: TRBV14; CDR3 protein: CASSQVSLDTEAFF
J gene: TRBJ2-2; V gene: TRBV15; CDR3 protein: CATSDLPGGNTGELFF
J gene: TRBJ1-4; V gene: TRBV28; CDR3 protein: CASSLGGLDEKLFF
J gene: TRBJ2-7; V gene: TRBV7-4; CDR3 protein: CASSTQTGTYEQYF
J gene: TRBJ1-1; V gene: TRBV7-6; CDR3 protein: CASSFEMNTEAFF
J gene: TRBJ1-1; V gene: TRBV6-5; CDR3 protein: CASSYDFRAEAFF
J gene: TRBJ1-1; V gene: TRBV7-2; CDR3 protein: CASSLIGLLRVEAFF
J gene: TRBJ1-1; V gene: TRBV12-2; CDR3 protein: CASRLNEHMNTEAFF
J gene: TRBJ2-7; V gene: TRBV7-9; CDR3 protein: CASSHPRETYEQYF
J gene: TRBJ2-2; V gene: TRBV4-3; CDR3 protein: CASSQEVAGGFTGELFF
J gene: TRBJ1-2; V gene: TRBV7-2; CDR3 protein: CASRAVAAGENYGYTF
J gene: TRBJ2-6; V gene: TRBV19; CDR3 protein: CASSPGTSGANVLTF
J gene: TRBJ1-1; V gene: TRBV19; CDR3 protein: CASSILSGTEAFF
J gene: TRBJ1-5; V gene: TRBV27; CDR3 protein: CASSPLLYSNQPQHF
J gene: TRBJ1-1; V gene: TRBV19; CDR3 protein: CASSTPHEAFF
J gene: TRBJ1-2; V gene: TRBV6-5; CDR3 protein: CASSTLDRGHYGYTF
J gene: TRBJ1-1; V gene: TRBV9; CDR3 protein: CASSVEGNTEAFF